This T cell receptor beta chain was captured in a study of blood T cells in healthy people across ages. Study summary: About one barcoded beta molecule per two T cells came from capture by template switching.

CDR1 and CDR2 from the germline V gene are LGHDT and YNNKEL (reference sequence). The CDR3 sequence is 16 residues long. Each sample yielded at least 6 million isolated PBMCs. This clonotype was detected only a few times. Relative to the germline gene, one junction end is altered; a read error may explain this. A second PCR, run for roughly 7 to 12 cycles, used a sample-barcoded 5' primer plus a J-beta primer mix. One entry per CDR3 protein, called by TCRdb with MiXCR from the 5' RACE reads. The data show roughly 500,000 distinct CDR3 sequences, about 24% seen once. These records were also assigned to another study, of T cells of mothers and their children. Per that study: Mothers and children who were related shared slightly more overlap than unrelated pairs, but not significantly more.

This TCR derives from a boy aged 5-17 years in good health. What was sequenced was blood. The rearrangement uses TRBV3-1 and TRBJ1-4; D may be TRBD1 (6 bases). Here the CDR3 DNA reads TGTGCCGGCAGCCCGGATTTACAGGGTTGGGGTGAAAAACTGTTTTTT. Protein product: CAGSPDLQGWGEKLFF.